By sample share, the clone carrying this T cell receptor (beta chain) is medium-sized. Ahead of thyroid surgery, no patient had received treatment of any kind. Using MiXCR, TCRdb re-called clones from the PCR reads. The table shows tens of thousands of clones, with about a quarter occurring only once. The sample belongs to a study of metastatic and nonmetastatic thyroid tumors. V was cut by 5 bases and J by 0 bases, with 11 bases left in between. The germline V gene has CDR1 MNHNS and CDR2 SASEGT. The CDR3 sequence is 16 residues long. The genes are TRBV6-1 and TRBJ2-6; D possibly uses TRBD1 or TRBD2 (5 bases each). The source is a female donor with papillary thyroid cancer or a benign thyroid nodule (not recorded which). Some clones in this sample may be carry-over from other donors' samples. Sequencing was done on a sample of tumor tissue. The DNA of the CDR3 is TGTGCCAGCAGTTTGGGACCAAGCTCTGGGGCCAACGTCCTGACTTTC. This encodes CASSLGPSSGANVLTF.